Below are 11 T cell receptor beta chains sequenced from a single sample in a study of identical twins. TCRdb re-called the 5' RACE reads through MiXCR, storing one row per CDR3 protein. The sample yields roughly 1,500,000 distinct CDR3 sequences, about 32% seen once. The material sequenced was cord blood. These receptors originate from a newborn girl in good health.

Only a few counts were recorded for this clonotype. V is TRBV20-1 and J is TRBJ2-7, with 12 bases lining up with TRBD2. The CDR3 runs 15 residues. V lost 3 bases and J lost 5; bases outside the gene matches: 8. CDR1 is DFQATT and CDR2 is SNEGSKA in the germline V gene (reference sequence). DNA for the CDR3: TGCAGTGCTAGCGGAACTAGCGGGAGGATCCACGAGCAGTACTTC. It encodes CSASGTSGRIHEQYF.

Ten or more counts support this clonotype. The chain links TRBV25-1 to TRBJ2-7, with a possible D match to TRBD1 (5 bases). The CDR3 sequence is 14 residues long. Per germline, CDR1 MGHDK and CDR2 SYGVNS. V was trimmed by 4 bases and J by 2 bases, leaving 12 bases between them. This chain's CDR3 is CASSVGHRPYEQYF. CDR3 DNA sequence: TGTGCCAGCAGTGTTGGACACCGGCCCTACGAGCAGTACTTC.

This chain connects TRBV9 to TRBJ2-7, with 9 nucleotides matching TRBD2. Germline values: CDR1 SGDLS, CDR2 YYNGEE. J was trimmed by 5 bases and V by 1 base; bases with no gene match: 4. The CDR3 is made up of 14 amino acids. The CDR3 region is CASSVKAGGDEQYF. The CDR3 DNA follows: TGTGCCAGCAGCGTAAAAGCGGGAGGTGACGAGCAGTACTTC.

The gene calls are TRBV10-3 and TRBJ1-2; TRBD1 matches 8 bases. The trim removed 3 bases at V and 0 bases at J, leaving 3 bases unmatched. The CDR3 contains 15 residues. Germline CDR1 is ENHRY and CDR2 is SYGVKD. Written as DNA, the CDR3 is TGTGCCATCAGTGAATGGGACAGGTCTAACTATGGCTACACCTTC. Protein product: CAISEWDRSNYGYTF.

The CDR3 nucleotides are TGTGCCAGCAGCCAACTCGGCGGGACAGATACGCAGTATTTT. It specifies CASSQLGGTDTQYF. The chain employs TRBV3-1 and TRBJ2-3; TRBD2 might be the D (5 bases). Germline V gene data show CDR1 as LGHDT and CDR2 as YNNKEL (reference sequence). V lost 2 bases to trimming and J lost 3 bases, with 9 bases between them. The CDR3 has 14 residues.

The chain combines TRBV28 with TRBJ2-1; 14 positions match TRBD2. Germline V gene data show CDR1 as MDHEN and CDR2 as SYDVKM. V was clipped by 8 bases and J by 6 bases; unmatched bases: 6. The CDR3 has 15 amino acids. DNA for the CDR3: TGTGCCAGCCGCGCGGGACTAGCGGGAGTCAATGAGCAGTTCTTC. Translated, it gives CASRAGLAGVNEQFF.

J is TRBJ1-2 and V is TRBV6-1; D not certain. V shed 0 bases and J shed 3 bases, with 8 bases lying between them. CDR3 length equals 14 residues. CDR1 and CDR2 from the germline V gene are MNHNS and SASEGT. CDR3 protein: CASSEAGRDYGYTF. CDR3 DNA: TGTGCCAGCAGTGAAGCTGGCCGAGACTATGGCTACACCTTC.

The V call is TRBV27, the J call TRBJ2-7; D is perhaps TRBD2 (6 bases). Per the germline V gene, CDR1 is MNHEY and CDR2 is SMNVEV (reference sequence). Deletions cut 3 bases from V and 0 bases from J, with 12 bases between. The CDR3 has 15 residues. CDR3 bases: TGTGCCAGCAGTTTCGGGGCGGGACGCTCCTACGAGCAGTACTTC. Its protein product is CASSFGAGRSYEQYF.

This clonotype was found a few times. In nucleotides, the CDR3 is TGTGCCAGCAGCCAAGACTACGCGACCTACAATGAGCAGTTCTTC. Amino acids: CASSQDYATYNEQFF. This chain links TRBV3-1 with TRBJ2-1; D gene unclear. From germline, CDR1 is LGHDT and CDR2 YNNKEL (reference sequence). The CDR3 length is 15 residues. V was pared by 0 bases and J by 2 bases, with 8 bases between.

This clonotype was seen a handful of times. This chain uses TRBV7-2 with TRBJ2-5; 9 bases are a match to TRBD2. CDR1 and CDR2 from the germline V gene are SGHTA and FQGNSA. The CDR3 has 17 residues. V shed 1 base and J 11 bases; nucleotides not matched to a gene: 17. CDR3 in amino acids: CASSLVAGARSYNEQYF. The CDR3 DNA reads as TGTGCCAGCAGCTTAGTAGCGGGGGCACGATCCTACAATGAGCAGTACTTC.

This clonotype was detected only a few times. The chain combines TRBV3-1 with TRBJ2-7; the match to TRBD2 covers 12 bases. This CDR3 is 14 amino acids long. The junction had 8 bases not matched to a gene; V was cut back by 7 bases and J by 7 bases. CDR1 and CDR2 (germline): LGHDT, YNNKEL (reference sequence). CDR3 residues: CASNRLAGVDEQYF. The DNA for the CDR3 is TGTGCCAGCAACCGACTAGCGGGAGTCGATGAGCAGTACTTC.